Following are 26 T cell receptor beta chains from one sample sequenced in a study of T cells after yellow fever vaccination (dated by TCRdb to between 2018 and 2020). The treatment or condition tag for this specimen amounts to: live attenuated yellow fever vaccine strain. To prepare the library, 5' RACE was applied. Sequencing relied on an Illumina HiSeq 2500. TCRdb's own reprocessing of the public reads used fastp at Q25 and MiXCR and kept productive beta chains. Rows are unified per CDR3 protein, each entry keeping the most common DNA and genes. Counted in this sample were some 350,000 distinct CDR3 sequences; over 5% of them appeared once. Over 12% of the sample is taken by the ten largest. The source was PBMCs, collected 5 days after the yellow fever booster vaccination. These receptors came from a man in his thirties or forties who received the YFV17D yellow fever vaccine.

This clonotype has more than one count but fewer than ten. This chain links TRBV5-1 with TRBJ2-3; perhaps D is TRBD1 or TRBD2 (6 bases each). The CDR3 is made up of 15 amino acids. Trimming left V 5 bases short and J 4 bases short, with 17 bases between. From germline, CDR1 is SGHRS and CDR2 YFSETQ. The CDR3: CASSSTGRTPDTQYF. The CDR3 nucleotides are TGCGCCAGCAGTTCCACAGGGAGGACCCCAGATACGCAGTATTTT.

This clonotype was seen a handful of times. This rearrangement joins TRBV11-2 to TRBJ2-5; D unclear. Germline-derived CDR1 and CDR2 are SGHAT and FQNNGV. V shed 4 bases and J shed 5 bases, with 14 bases lying between them. This CDR3 spans 14 amino acids. CDR3 DNA: TGTGCCAGCAGCTCGATCACTACACGGGAGACCCAGTACTTC. Amino acid sequence: CASSSITTRETQYF.

In its sample, this clonotype was seen a few times. This chain links TRBV2 with TRBJ2-7; D is possibly TRBD2 (6 bases). Deletions cut 6 bases from V and 4 bases from J, with 7 bases between. CDR1 and CDR2 (germline): SNHLY, FYNNEI. There are 11 residues in the CDR3. Here the CDR3 reads CASREGYEQYF. As DNA, the CDR3 is TGTGCCAGCAGGGAGGGGTACGAGCAGTACTTC.

The gene calls are TRBV20-1 and TRBJ2-7, with 8 bases fitting TRBD1. CDR3 size: 15 residues. Losses at the gene ends were 0 bases for V and 12 bases for J; bases not matched to a gene: 16. Germline CDR1 DFQATT, CDR2 SNEGSKA (reference sequence). The CDR3 loop is CSARDQGTGAFRRYF. The CDR3 DNA is TGCAGTGCTAGAGATCAAGGGACAGGCGCTTTCAGGCGGTACTTC.

This sequence joins TRBV27 and TRBJ2-5; either TRBD1 or TRBD2 may supply D (5 bases each). The CDR3 spans 15 residues. The V end was cut by 3 bases, the J end by 5 bases, with 16 bases between. From germline, CDR1 is MNHEY and CDR2 SMNVEV (reference sequence). The CDR3, as DNA: TGTGCCAGCAGTTTCTCCGGGACCTCGGGGGAGACCCAGTACTTC. Amino acids: CASSFSGTSGETQYF.

This clonotype was recorded many times. V is TRBV7-2 and J is TRBJ2-4; D call uncertain. This CDR3 contains 13 residues. The V end was cut by 3 bases, the J end by 8 bases, with 11 bases between. Germline CDR1 is SGHTA and CDR2 is FQGNSA. The CDR3 nucleotides are TGTGCCAGCAGCTTCAATCGCGTAGACATTCAGTACTTC. It is translated as CASSFNRVDIQYF.

Concerning this clonotype itself: The junction differs from germline at one of its ends, possibly a read error. J is TRBJ1-1 and V is TRBV7-9, with D unresolved. Per germline, CDR1 SEHNR and CDR2 FQNEAQ (reference sequence). The length of the CDR3 is 10 residues. CDR3 nucleotides: TGTGCCAGCAGCTTCCCAGAAGCTTGCTTT. It encodes CASSFPEACF.

The chain couples TRBV20-1 to TRBJ2-5; D unclear. This CDR3 has 15 residues. The germline V and J ends were trimmed by 6 bases and 0 bases, with 17 bases remaining between them. In germline, CDR1 is DFQATT, CDR2 SNEGSKA (reference sequence). CDR3: CSASSLAGYQETQYF. The CDR3 region has the DNA TGCAGTGCATCCAGCCTGGCAGGTTACCAAGAGACCCAGTACTTC.

This chain joins TRBV18 and TRBJ2-5; D is undetermined. Germline CDR1 KGHSH, CDR2 LQKENI. The length of the CDR3 is 13 residues. Trimming removed 1 base from V and 0 bases from J, with 3 bases in between. CDR3 in amino acids: CASSPRNQETQYF. The CDR3 coding sequence is TGTGCCAGCTCACCACGAAACCAAGAGACCCAGTACTTC.

The chain is built from TRBV6-5 and TRBJ2-7; the match to TRBD1 covers 12 bases. The germline V gene has CDR1 MNHEY and CDR2 SVGAGI. V shed 6 bases, J shed 4 bases, and the junction held 10 bases outside the gene matches. CDR3 length: 16 residues. The CDR3 sequence is CASRAGWGQGAYEQYF. For the CDR3, the DNA is TGTGCCAGCAGAGCCGGCTGGGGACAGGGGGCTTACGAGCAGTACTTC.

The V and J genes are TRBV21-1 and TRBJ2-1; the D segment call TRBD2 is taken from the table without a DNA check. TRBV21-1 is annotated as a pseudogene. The CDR3 covers 15 residues. The CDR3 region has the DNA TGTGCCAGCAGCGAACTAGCGGGAGGTGCAAATGAGCAGTTCTTC. Translating gives CASSELAGGANEQFF.

This clonotype showed up just a few times. This chain links TRBV6-5 with TRBJ2-6, with TRBD1 matching over 11 bases. In germline, CDR1 is MNHEY, CDR2 SVGAGI. The CDR3 totals 18 residues. V shed 2 bases and J 3 bases; nucleotides not matched to a gene: 6. This CDR3 reads CASSYLGQGAYGANVLTF. The CDR3 DNA reads as TGTGCCAGCAGTTACCTCGGACAGGGGGCTTATGGGGCCAACGTCCTGACTTTC.

This clonotype occurred a few times. The genes are TRBV7-2 and TRBJ1-2, with 7 bases fitting TRBD1. Germline V gives CDR1 SGHTA, CDR2 FQGNSA. After removal of 5 bases from V and 0 bases from J, the junction contained 6 bases not matched to a gene. CDR3 size: 15 residues. For the CDR3, the DNA is TGTGCCAGCAGCCGTCACGGACAGGCTAACTATGGCTACACCTTC. It codes for CASSRHGQANYGYTF.

Regarding this clonotype: A read error may account for a junction end that differs from germline. The rearrangement uses TRBV20-1 and TRBJ2-1, with D possibly being TRBD1 or TRBD2 (5 bases each). CDR3 length: 17 amino acids. Germline V gene sequence: CDR1 DFQATT, CDR2 SNEGSKA (reference sequence). Here the CDR3 DNA reads TGCTGTGCTAGGGGCCAGGTAGGGGTCGGGAAGTACAATGAGCAGTTCTTC. Amino acid sequence: CCARGQVGVGKYNEQFF.

The sample holds many counts of this clonotype. The rearrangement links TRBV20-1 to TRBJ2-5, with D perhaps matching TRBD2 (6 bases). The CDR3 is 15 residues long. V lost 2 bases and J lost 2, with 15 bases in between. Germline V gene sequence: CDR1 DFQATT, CDR2 SNEGSKA (reference sequence). CDR3 protein: CSARSPRGGQETQYF. The CDR3 coding sequence is TGCAGTGCTAGATCCCCCCGAGGAGGGCAAGAGACCCAGTACTTC.

The CDR3 sequence is CASIPGGLQETQYF. The CDR3 DNA reads TGTGCCAGCATCCCGGGAGGCCTCCAAGAGACCCAGTACTTC. The V gene is TRBV6-2 or TRBV6-3, the J gene TRBJ2-5; TRBD2 agrees at 7 bases. The CDR3 extends over 14 amino acids. Trimming removed 7 bases from V and 1 base from J; junction bases left unmatched: 6. Germline V gene lookup returns CDR1 MNHEY and CDR2 SVGEGT.

CDR3 in amino acids: CSASDRRLSNQPQHF. DNA of the CDR3: TGCAGTGCTAGTGATAGACGACTCAGCAATCAGCCCCAGCATTTT. The chain combines TRBV20-1 with TRBJ1-5; the D is unclear. Germline CDR1 and CDR2: DFQATT and SNEGSKA (reference sequence). The CDR3 length is 15 residues. V was shortened by 3 bases and J by 1 base, with 13 bases between the two germline ends.

The gene calls are TRBV6-6 and TRBJ2-7; possibly TRBD1 for D (5 bases). The CDR3 has 13 residues. The germline V gene has CDR1 MNHNY and CDR2 SVGAGI (reference sequence). V was trimmed by 8 bases and J by 2 bases, leaving 13 bases between them. CDR3 sequence: CASSRRQTYEQYF. For the CDR3, the DNA is TGTGCCAGCTCCCGGAGACAGACCTACGAGCAGTACTTC.

This clonotype has more than one count but fewer than ten. The genes are TRBV5-1 and TRBJ2-7, with D tentatively TRBD2 (5 bases). The V end was cut by 2 bases, the J end by 6 bases, with 18 bases between. Per germline, CDR1 SGHRS and CDR2 YFSETQ. The CDR3 length is 15 residues. The CDR3 sequence: CASSLNPAGPSEQYF. CDR3 in DNA: TGCGCCAGCAGCTTAAATCCCGCGGGCCCCTCCGAGCAGTACTTC.

This clonotype occurred a few times. The chain is built from TRBV29-1 and TRBJ2-4; D could derive from TRBD1 or TRBD2 (5 bases each). The V end lost 1 base, the J end lost 5 bases, and 9 bases lay between the germline ends. The CDR3 sequence is 13 residues long. Per germline, CDR1 SQVTM and CDR2 ANQGSEA. CDR3 sequence (DNA): TGCAGCGTTGAAGGGGGGAGCGAAAACATTCAGTACTTC. This translates into CSVEGGSENIQYF.

This clonotype came up a few times. The chain carries TRBV4-3 and TRBJ2-7; the D gene could be TRBD1 or TRBD2 (5 bases each). The CDR3 totals 13 residues. V was cut by 5 bases and J by 2 bases, with 10 bases left in between. The germline gives CDR1 LGHNA, CDR2 YSLEER. CDR3 nucleotides: TGCGCCAGCAGCACGACGGGGCCCTACGAGCAGTACTTC. Amino acid sequence: CASSTTGPYEQYF.

The rearrangement links TRBV12-3 or TRBV12-4 to TRBJ2-3; D not resolved. The CDR3 is 14 residues long. Trimming took 0 bases from V and 4 from J, leaving 8 bases between them. CDR3 nucleotides: TGTGCCAGCAGTTTAGCGAGAAATGCAGATACGCAGTATTTT. This gives the protein CASSLARNADTQYF.

This clonotype was detected a few times. The chain employs TRBV27 and TRBJ2-7; the D call may be TRBD1 or TRBD2 (5 bases each). The CDR3 length is 13 residues. Germline-derived CDR1 and CDR2 are MNHEY and SMNVEV (reference sequence). Trimming shortened V by 2 bases and J by 5 bases, and 10 bases separated the two germline ends. The CDR3 DNA reads TGTGCCAGCAGTTTAACGGGGACCCACGAGCAGTACTTC. Amino acid sequence: CASSLTGTHEQYF.

The chain has TRBV5-6 and TRBJ1-4; D remains unclear. The CDR3 is made up of 14 amino acids. With 4 bases removed from V and 2 bases from J, the gap between germline ends came to 9 bases. CDR1 and CDR2 (germline): SGHDT, YYEEEE. The CDR3 is CASSIRVTNEKLFF. In DNA, the CDR3 is TGTGCCAGCAGCATAAGGGTGACTAATGAAAAACTGTTTTTT. The complete variable domain, with remaining parts taken from reference TRBV5-6 and TRBJ1-4, reads DAGVTQSPTHLIKTRGQQVTLRCSPKSGHDTVSWYQQALGQGPQFIFQYYEEEERQRGNFPDRFSGHQFPNYSSELNVNALLLGDSALYLCASSIRVTNEKLFFGSGTQLSVL.

This clonotype has more than one count but fewer than ten. The V gene is TRBV4-3, the J gene TRBJ2-2, with D possibly being TRBD1 (6 bases). CDR3 length: 15 amino acids. Germline assignment: CDR1 LGHNA and CDR2 YSLEER. V was cut by 5 bases and J by 1 base, with 11 bases left in between. This CDR3 reads CASSYGTQNTGELFF. The CDR3 nucleotides read TGCGCCAGCAGCTACGGGACACAGAACACCGGGGAGCTGTTTTTT.

This clonotype was seen more than once but under ten times. The rearrangement joins TRBV7-8 to TRBJ2-5; 10 nucleotides line up with TRBD1. The CDR3 sequence is 16 residues long. CDR1 and CDR2 from the germline V gene are SGHVS and FQNEAQ. Losses at the gene ends were 4 bases for V and 7 bases for J; bases not matched to a gene: 12. CDR3 region: CASSSVTGGEFGTQYF. The CDR3 nucleotides read TGTGCCAGCAGCTCGGTGACAGGGGGCGAATTTGGGACCCAGTACTTC.